This T cell receptor (beta chain) was captured by sequencing in a study of T-cell reconstitution after alpha-beta-depleted transplantation in children. Study-wide points: Expanded clones from the graft, numbering several hundred, reportedly supplied alpha-beta T cells about two months after transplant. T-cell numbers and diversity one year post-transplant derived largely from freshly generated T cells. Day-60 TCRbeta diversity that was high in some patients was derived from surviving recipient T cells and thymic progenitors.

Researchers prepared the TCRbeta library using unique molecular identifiers, the study reports. TCRdb itself ran the PCR reads through MiXCR, one entry per CDR3 protein. The sample consists of 250,000 to 400,000 distinct CDR3 sequences, 20% to 30% of them appearing once. The germline CDR1 and CDR2 sequences are SNHLY and FYNNEI. The V end lost 5 bases, the J end lost 5 bases, and 13 bases lay between the germline ends. The CDR3 sequence is 14 residues long. The sample holds a few counts of this clonotype. Its target is not known. This chain links TRBV2 with TRBJ1-5; D is unresolved. This TCR was sampled from a male patient aged 10 to 17 who had a stem cell transplant for acute lymphoblastic leukemia, so the T cells may come from the graft donor. The material was PBMCs, mostly from graft donor cells, obtained 180 days after TCRalphabeta/CD19-depleted stem cell transplant. Here the CDR3 reads CASSPGRTDQPQHF. The CDR3 DNA sequence: TGTGCCAGCAGTCCCGGACGGACCGATCAGCCCCAGCATTTT.